These 24 T cell receptor beta chains came from one sample sequenced in a study of cytomegalovirus exposure and HLA in healthy donors (dated by TCRdb to between 2016 and 2019). Library preparation employed the immunoSEQ multiplex PCR assay. For the multiplex PCR, a mixture combining 60 forward primers for TCR Vbeta segments and 13 reverse primers for TCR Jbeta segments was used. This immuneACCESS table, as held by TCRdb, lists in-frame sequences with V and J called but not all clones. Of the missing ones, under half trace to an unresolved V gene in checked studies; the others have no known cause. Recorded for this sample are around 110,000 clones; roughly 75% of them occurred a single time. 2% to 2.5% of the sample is in the top ten clones. Specimen: PBMCs. These receptors all come from a man aged 40-49 years in good health and CMV-seronegative.

The chain joins TRBV5-1 to TRBJ2-3; tentative D call: TRBD2 (6 bases). The ends were cut back, 4 bases at V and 6 bases at J, with 9 bases in the middle. In germline, CDR1 is SGHRS, CDR2 YFSETQ. The CDR3 spans 12 residues. The CDR3 protein is CASSGGWDTQYF. CDR3 coding DNA: TGCGCCAGCAGCGGGGGGTGGGATACGCAGTATTTT.

The CDR3 DNA is TGCGCCAGCAGCCAAGATCCCCTTGAAAAACTGTTTTTT. Its protein product is CASSQDPLEKLFF. This chain joins TRBV4-1 and TRBJ1-4, with D uncertain. The ends were cut back, 0 bases at V and 7 bases at J, with 6 bases in the middle. Germline V lookup: CDR1 MGHRA, CDR2 YSYEKL. The CDR3 extends over 13 amino acids.

The chain couples TRBV5-1 to TRBJ2-1, with 11 bases lining up with TRBD1. The CDR3 runs to 15 residues. V trimming: 4 bases; J trimming: 8 bases; junction bases outside the gene matches: 8. From germline, CDR1 is SGHRS and CDR2 YFSETQ. CDR3 DNA: TGCGCCAGCAGCAAAACCGGGACAGGGGGTCATGAGCAGTTCTTC. As protein: CASSKTGTGGHEQFF.

This clone was observed once. The rearrangement uses TRBV18 and TRBJ2-7, with D perhaps matching TRBD2 (6 bases). V lost 6 bases, J lost 0 bases, and 9 bases lay in between. The CDR3 totals 13 residues. CDR1 and CDR2 (germline): KGHSH, LQKENI. The DNA of the CDR3 is TGTGCCAGCTCCGCGGGGTACTCCTACGAGCAGTACTTC. Encoded protein: CASSAGYSYEQYF.

This clone occurred once. The CDR3 nucleotides read TGTGCCAGCAGCCAAGATGGAGCCGCGGGGACCCAGTACTTC. It specifies CASSQDGAAGTQYF. The chain links TRBV4-2 to TRBJ2-5; D might be TRBD2 (5 bases). This CDR3 contains 14 residues. Germline V lookup: CDR1 LGHNA, CDR2 YNFKEQ. Trimming stripped 0 bases from V and 7 bases from J, with 12 bases between.

The chain has TRBV30 and TRBJ2-3, with D possibly matching TRBD1 (5 bases). Trimming removed 0 bases at V and 5 bases at J, with 15 bases between. This CDR3 has 15 residues. Germline CDR1 GTSNPN, CDR2 SVGIG (reference sequence). The DNA of the CDR3 is TGTGCCTGGAGTGTACCCCGACAGCAGCGAGATACGCAGTATTTT. This encodes CAWSVPRQQRDTQYF. Full variable domain (remainder filled in from reference TRBV30 and TRBJ2-3): SQTIHQWPATLVQPVGSPLSLECTVEGTSNPNLYWYRQAAGRGLQLLFYSVGIGQISSEVPQNLSASRPQDRQFILSSKKLLLSDSGFYLCAWSVPRQQRDTQYFGPGTRLTVL.

V is TRBV7-3 and J is TRBJ2-2; 7 bases agree with TRBD1. The length of the CDR3 is 15 residues. CDR1 and CDR2 from the germline V gene are SGHTA and FQGTGA. V was clipped by 5 bases and J by 7 bases; unmatched bases: 10. In nucleotides, the CDR3 is TGTGCCAGCAGCCCGAGGGGGCGCCGTGGCGGGGAGCTGTTTTTT. Its translation is CASSPRGRRGGELFF.

This chain connects TRBV6-1 to TRBJ1-4; 7 bases fit TRBD1. The CDR3 sequence is 14 residues long. Trimming cost V 3 bases and J 8 bases; bases outside gene matches: 6. Germline CDR1 and CDR2: MNHNS and SASEGT. The CDR3 reads CASSDRQGTEKLFF. The CDR3 DNA is TGTGCCAGCAGTGACCGACAGGGTACAGAAAAACTGTTTTTT.

This clone was detected a few times. The chain links TRBV5-4 to TRBJ2-5; 11 bases align to TRBD2. The J segment lost 7 bases and the V segment lost 2 bases, leaving 7 bases of the junction unmatched. There are 15 residues in the CDR3. The V gene's germline CDR1 is SGHNT and CDR2 YYREEE (reference sequence). CDR3 sequence (DNA): TGTGCCAGCAGCTTCGGTAGCGGGGGGGCCGGGACCCAGTACTTC. Translated, it gives CASSFGSGGAGTQYF.

V gene TRBV19 combines with J gene TRBJ2-6, with 7 positions matching TRBD2. V gave up 9 bases and J gave up 0 bases; unmatched junction bases: 11. Germline V gives CDR1 LNHDA, CDR2 SQIVND (reference sequence). The CDR3 totals 17 residues. The DNA for the CDR3 is TGTGCCAGCGTTACGGGCAGCGGGGCCTCTGGGGCCAACGTCCTGACTTTC. Protein product: CASVTGSGASGANVLTF.

The chain couples TRBV19 to TRBJ1-1, with 11 bases fitting TRBD1. V was clipped by 4 bases and J by 0 bases; unmatched bases: 13. CDR3 size: 19 residues. Germline V gene lookup returns CDR1 LNHDA and CDR2 SQIVND (reference sequence). CDR3 sequence (DNA): TGTGCCAGTAGTAAAATCTGGACAGGGGGCCACGTGATGAACACTGAAGCTTTCTTT. It is translated as CASSKIWTGGHVMNTEAFF.

In this sample, this clone turned up a few times. This chain joins TRBV5-6 and TRBJ2-7, with 9 bases identical to TRBD2. With 3 bases clipped from V and 6 bases from J, the junction kept 7 bases outside the gene matches. The germline CDR1 and CDR2 sequences are SGHDT and YYEEEE. The CDR3 loop spans 14 amino acids. The CDR3 DNA is TGTGCCAGCAGCTACTCTAGCGGGGTAGTCGAGCAGTACTTC. This sequence encodes CASSYSSGVVEQYF.

The rearrangement uses TRBV5-4 and TRBJ1-2; 12 nucleotides line up with TRBD1. Trimming took 3 bases from V and 4 from J; bases not matched to a gene: 7. This CDR3 has 16 amino acids. The germline CDR1 and CDR2 sequences are SGHNT and YYREEE (reference sequence). The DNA of the CDR3 is TGTGCCAGCAGCTCGGGACAGGGGGCTATTAGCTATGGCTACACCTTC. Amino acid sequence: CASSSGQGAISYGYTF.

V is TRBV5-1 and J is TRBJ1-3; D is unresolved. From germline, CDR1 is SGHRS and CDR2 YFSETQ. CDR3 length: 17 residues. The V end lost 4 bases, the J end lost 1 base, and 18 bases lay between the germline ends. The CDR3 loop is CASSPGQAWVSGNTIYF. For the CDR3, the DNA is TGCGCCAGCAGCCCCGGTCAGGCATGGGTTTCTGGAAACACCATATATTTT.

This clone showed up just a few times. The chain links TRBV4-1 to TRBJ2-1, with TRBD1 identical over 8 bases. CDR1 and CDR2 (germline): MGHRA, YSYEKL. V was pared by 5 bases and J by 5 bases, with 17 bases of the junction left unmatched. The CDR3 covers 18 residues. The DNA of the CDR3 is TGCGCCAGCAGCGACCGGGACAGGTTCGCATACCGACACAATGAGCAGTTCTTC. This translates into CASSDRDRFAYRHNEQFF.

The chain employs TRBV18 and TRBJ2-7; no firm D call. CDR1 KGHSH and CDR2 LQKENI come from the germline V gene. Trimming shortened V by 4 bases and J by 5 bases, and 12 bases separated the two germline ends. The CDR3 is 13 residues long. The DNA of the CDR3 is TGTGCCAGCTCACTTGGCAGGAATAACGAGCAGTACTTC. Translated: CASSLGRNNEQYF.

The gene calls are TRBV6-5 and TRBJ1-3; possibly TRBD1 for D (5 bases). CDR1 is MNHEY and CDR2 is SVGAGI in the germline V gene. CDR3 length: 12 residues. Trimming stripped 6 bases from V and 7 bases from J, with 10 bases between. CDR3 DNA sequence: TGTGCCAGCAGCCGCCGGGGGAACACCATATATTTT. Translation gives CASSRRGNTIYF.

This rearrangement joins TRBV2 to TRBJ2-1, with 9 bases lining up with TRBD2. J lost 8 bases, V lost 3 bases, and 2 bases had no gene match. CDR1 is SNHLY, CDR2 FYNNEI, per germline. This CDR3 has 13 amino acids. CDR3 DNA: TGTGCCAGCAGTGAGCGGGGGGGATATGAGCAGTTCTTC. Residues: CASSERGGYEQFF.

This chain uses TRBV27 with TRBJ2-5; 7 positions agree with TRBD2. This CDR3 contains 16 residues. From germline, CDR1 is MNHEY and CDR2 SMNVEV (reference sequence). Trimming cost V 2 bases and J 5 bases; bases outside gene matches: 11. The CDR3 sequence: CASSLRSGAEPETQYF. The CDR3 DNA reads as TGTGCCAGCAGTTTACGAAGCGGGGCAGAGCCTGAGACCCAGTACTTC.

This chain links TRBV2 with TRBJ2-7, with D hard to call. Germline values: CDR1 SNHLY, CDR2 FYNNEI. This CDR3 spans 15 amino acids. V shed 6 bases and J shed 2 bases, with 17 bases lying between them. CDR3 nucleotide sequence: TGTGCCAGCAGCGTAACACAATCAGTGGCCTACGAGCAGTACTTC. This codes for CASSVTQSVAYEQYF.

The chain employs TRBV2 and TRBJ1-5, with D tentatively TRBD1 (5 bases). The CDR3 runs 17 residues. Per germline, CDR1 SNHLY and CDR2 FYNNEI. The V end was cut by 0 bases, the J end by 5 bases, with 17 bases between. CDR3 sequence: CASSEARGSGGDQPQHF. CDR3 coding DNA: TGTGCCAGCAGTGAAGCTAGGGGATCGGGGGGGGATCAGCCCCAGCATTTT.

The V gene is TRBV11-2, the J gene TRBJ2-1; perhaps TRBD2 as D (5 bases). The CDR3 runs 17 residues. The V gene lost 1 base and the J gene lost 4 bases, with 17 bases spanning the gap. Germline loops: CDR1 SGHAT, CDR2 FQNNGV. CDR3 region: CASSLAGSGGKYNEQFF. CDR3 DNA: TGTGCCAGCAGCTTAGCGGGAAGCGGTGGGAAATACAATGAGCAGTTCTTC.

This chain joins TRBV7-2 and TRBJ2-3; 16 bases are a match to TRBD2. V shed 4 bases and J 8 bases; nucleotides not matched to a gene: 6. This CDR3 spans 16 amino acids. The V gene's germline CDR1 is SGHTA and CDR2 FQGNSA. The CDR3 DNA follows: TGTGCCAGCAGCTCCGGGACTAGCGGGGGGGCGTTTACGCAGTATTTT. Amino acid sequence: CASSSGTSGGAFTQYF.

V usage is TRBV28 and J usage is TRBJ2-5; D is unresolved. The CDR3 has 14 residues. Germline CDR1 is MDHEN and CDR2 is SYDVKM. The V end lost 3 bases, the J end lost 7 bases, and 15 bases lay between the germline ends. This CDR3 is CASSFIATSGTQYF. CDR3 DNA: TGTGCCAGCAGTTTCATAGCTACTTCGGGGACCCAGTACTTC.